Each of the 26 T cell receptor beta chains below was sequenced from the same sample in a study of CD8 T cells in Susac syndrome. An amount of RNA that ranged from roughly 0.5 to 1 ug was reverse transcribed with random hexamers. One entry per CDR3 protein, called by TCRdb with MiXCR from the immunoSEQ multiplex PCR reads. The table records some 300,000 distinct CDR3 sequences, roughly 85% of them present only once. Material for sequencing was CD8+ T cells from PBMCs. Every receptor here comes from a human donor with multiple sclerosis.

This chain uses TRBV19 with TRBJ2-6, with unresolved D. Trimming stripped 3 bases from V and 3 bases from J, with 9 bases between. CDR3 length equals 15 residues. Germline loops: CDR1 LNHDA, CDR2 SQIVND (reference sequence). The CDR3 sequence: CASSILPGGANVLTF. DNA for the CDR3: TGTGCCAGTAGTATCCTGCCGGGTGGGGCCAACGTCCTGACTTTC.

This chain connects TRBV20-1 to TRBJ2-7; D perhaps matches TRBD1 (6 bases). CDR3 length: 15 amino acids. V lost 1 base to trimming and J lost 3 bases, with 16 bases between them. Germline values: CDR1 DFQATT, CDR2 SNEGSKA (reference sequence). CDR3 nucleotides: TGCAGTGCTAGAGCCCGGACAGCTGAGTACTACGAGCAGTACTTC. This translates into CSARARTAEYYEQYF.

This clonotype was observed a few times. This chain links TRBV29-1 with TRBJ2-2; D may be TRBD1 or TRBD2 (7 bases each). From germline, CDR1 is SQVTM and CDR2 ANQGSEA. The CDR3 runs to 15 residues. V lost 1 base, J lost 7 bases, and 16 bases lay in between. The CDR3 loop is CSVEAGGDMVGELFF. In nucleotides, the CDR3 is TGCAGCGTTGAAGCAGGGGGGGATATGGTCGGGGAGCTGTTTTTT.

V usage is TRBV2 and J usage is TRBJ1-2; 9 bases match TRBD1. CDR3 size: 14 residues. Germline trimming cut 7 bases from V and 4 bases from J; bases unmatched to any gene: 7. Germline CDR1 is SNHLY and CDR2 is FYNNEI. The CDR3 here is CASIDRGILYGYTF. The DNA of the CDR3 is TGTGCCAGCATTGACAGGGGGATCCTCTATGGCTACACCTTC. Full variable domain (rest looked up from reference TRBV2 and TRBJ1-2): EPEVTQTPSHQVTQMGQEVILRCVPISNHLYFYWYRQILGQKVEFLVSFYNNEISEKSEIFDDQFSVERPDGSNFTLKIRSTKLEDSAMYFCASIDRGILYGYTFGSGTRLTVV.

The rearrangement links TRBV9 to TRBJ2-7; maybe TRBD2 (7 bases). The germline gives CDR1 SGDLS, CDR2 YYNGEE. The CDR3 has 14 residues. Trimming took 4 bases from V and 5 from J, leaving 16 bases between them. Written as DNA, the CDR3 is TGTGCCAGCAGCTTCTCGGGGGGCCACGACGAGCAGTACTTC. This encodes CASSFSGGHDEQYF. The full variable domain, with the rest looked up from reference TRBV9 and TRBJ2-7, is DSGVTQTPKHLITATGQRVTLRCSPRSGDLSVYWYQQSLDQGLQFLIQYYNGEERAKGNILERFSAQQFPDLHSELNLSSLELGDSALYFCASSFSGGHDEQYFGPGTRLTVT.

The CDR3 is CSVEGDQGADQPQHF. In nucleotides, the CDR3 is TGCAGCGTTGAAGGGGATCAGGGGGCGGATCAGCCCCAGCATTTT. The rearrangement uses TRBV29-1 and TRBJ1-5; TRBD1 matches 8 bases. Germline-derived CDR1 and CDR2 are SQVTM and ANQGSEA. The CDR3 has 15 residues. After removal of 1 base from V and 5 bases from J, the junction contained 7 bases not matched to a gene.

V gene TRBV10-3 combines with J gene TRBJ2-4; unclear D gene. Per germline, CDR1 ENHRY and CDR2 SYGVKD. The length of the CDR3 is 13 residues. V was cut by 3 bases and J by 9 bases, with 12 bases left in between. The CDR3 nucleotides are TGTGCCATCAGTGACCCCAACGAAAGCATTCAGTACTTC. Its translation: CAISDPNESIQYF.

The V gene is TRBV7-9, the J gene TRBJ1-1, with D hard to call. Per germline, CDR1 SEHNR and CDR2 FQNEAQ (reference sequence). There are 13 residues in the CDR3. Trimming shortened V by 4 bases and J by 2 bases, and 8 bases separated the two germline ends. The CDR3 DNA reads TGTGCCAGCAGCTGGCCGAGAAACACTGAAGCTTTCTTT. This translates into CASSWPRNTEAFF. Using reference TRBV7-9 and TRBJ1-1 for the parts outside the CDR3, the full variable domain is DTGVSQNPRHKITKRGQNVTFRCDPISEHNRLYWYRQTLGQGPEFLTYFQNEAQLEKSRLLSDRFSAERPKGSFSTLEIQRTEQGDSAMYLCASSWPRNTEAFFGQGTRLTVV.

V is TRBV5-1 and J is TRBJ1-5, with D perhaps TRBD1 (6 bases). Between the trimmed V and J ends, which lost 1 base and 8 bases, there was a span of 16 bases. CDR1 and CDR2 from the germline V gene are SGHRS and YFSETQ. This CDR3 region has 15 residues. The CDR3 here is CASSLTQGPLEPQHF. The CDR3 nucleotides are TGCGCCAGCAGCTTGACCCAGGGGCCCCTTGAGCCCCAGCATTTT.

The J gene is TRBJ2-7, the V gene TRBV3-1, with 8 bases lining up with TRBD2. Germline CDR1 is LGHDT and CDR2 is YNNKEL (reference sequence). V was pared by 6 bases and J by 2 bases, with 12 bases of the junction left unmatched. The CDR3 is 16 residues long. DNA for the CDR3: TGTGCCAGCAGTCCCCCGGTAGCGGGGCCCACCTACGAGCAGTACTTC. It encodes CASSPPVAGPTYEQYF.

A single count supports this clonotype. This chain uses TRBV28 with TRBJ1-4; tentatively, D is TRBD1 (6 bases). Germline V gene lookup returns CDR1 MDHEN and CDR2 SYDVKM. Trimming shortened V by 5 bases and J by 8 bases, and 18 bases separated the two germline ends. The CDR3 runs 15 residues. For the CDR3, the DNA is TGTGCCAGCAGTATTAACAGGGAGATAGGGGAAAAACTGTTTTTT. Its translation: CASSINREIGEKLFF.

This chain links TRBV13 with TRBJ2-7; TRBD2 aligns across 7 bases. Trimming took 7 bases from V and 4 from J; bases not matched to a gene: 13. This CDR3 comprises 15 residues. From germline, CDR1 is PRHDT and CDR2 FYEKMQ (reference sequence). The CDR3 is CASTWTREGRYEQYF. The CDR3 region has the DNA TGTGCCAGCACCTGGACGAGGGAGGGCCGGTACGAGCAGTACTTC.

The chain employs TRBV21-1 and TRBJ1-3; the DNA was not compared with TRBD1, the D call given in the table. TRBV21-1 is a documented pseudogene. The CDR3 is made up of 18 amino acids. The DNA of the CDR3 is TGTGCCAGCAAAGTTAGCCGGGACAGGGGATTCTCTGGAAACACCATATATTTT. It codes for CASKVSRDRGFSGNTIYF.

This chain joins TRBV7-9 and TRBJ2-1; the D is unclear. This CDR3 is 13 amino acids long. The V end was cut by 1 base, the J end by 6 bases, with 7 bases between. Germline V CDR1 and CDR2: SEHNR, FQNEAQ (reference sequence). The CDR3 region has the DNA TGTGCCAGCAGCTTAGAAGCCCTCAATGAGCAGTTCTTC. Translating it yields CASSLEALNEQFF.

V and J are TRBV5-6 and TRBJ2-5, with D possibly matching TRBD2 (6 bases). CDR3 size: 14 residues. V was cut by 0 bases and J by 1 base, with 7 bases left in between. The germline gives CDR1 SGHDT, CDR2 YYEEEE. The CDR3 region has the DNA TGTGCCAGCAGCTTGGAACTAGCCCAAGAGACCCAGTACTTC. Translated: CASSLELAQETQYF.

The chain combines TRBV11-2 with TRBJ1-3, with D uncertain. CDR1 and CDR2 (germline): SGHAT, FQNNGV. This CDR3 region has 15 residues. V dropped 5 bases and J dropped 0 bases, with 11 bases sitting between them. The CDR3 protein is CASSPTIISGNTIYF. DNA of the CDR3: TGTGCCAGCAGCCCGACCATCATCTCTGGAAACACCATATATTTT.

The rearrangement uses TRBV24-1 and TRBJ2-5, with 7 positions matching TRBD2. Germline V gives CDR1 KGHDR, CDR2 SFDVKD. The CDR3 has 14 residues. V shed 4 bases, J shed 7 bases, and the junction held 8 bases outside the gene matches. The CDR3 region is CATSEGDYLRTQYF. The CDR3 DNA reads TGTGCCACCAGTGAAGGGGACTACCTAAGGACCCAGTACTTC.

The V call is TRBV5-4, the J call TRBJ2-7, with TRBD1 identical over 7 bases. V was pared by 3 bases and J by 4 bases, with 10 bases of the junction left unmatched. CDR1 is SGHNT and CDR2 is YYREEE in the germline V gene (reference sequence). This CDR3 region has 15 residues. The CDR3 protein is CASSWGQGVRYEQYF. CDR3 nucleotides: TGTGCCAGCAGCTGGGGGCAGGGGGTTAGGTACGAGCAGTACTTC. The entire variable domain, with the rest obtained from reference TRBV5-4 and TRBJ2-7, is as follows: ETGVTQSPTHLIKTRGQQVTLRCSSQSGHNTVSWYQQALGQGPQFIFQYYREEENGRGNFPPRFSGLQFPNYSSELNVNALELDDSALYLCASSWGQGVRYEQYFGPGTRLTVT.

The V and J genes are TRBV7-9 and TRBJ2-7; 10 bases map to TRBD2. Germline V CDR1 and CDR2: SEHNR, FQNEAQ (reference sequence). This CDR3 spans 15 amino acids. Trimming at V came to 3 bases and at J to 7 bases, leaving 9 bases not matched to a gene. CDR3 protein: CASSFLAGGSEEQYF. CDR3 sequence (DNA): TGTGCCAGCAGCTTCTTAGCGGGAGGATCGGAAGAGCAGTACTTC.

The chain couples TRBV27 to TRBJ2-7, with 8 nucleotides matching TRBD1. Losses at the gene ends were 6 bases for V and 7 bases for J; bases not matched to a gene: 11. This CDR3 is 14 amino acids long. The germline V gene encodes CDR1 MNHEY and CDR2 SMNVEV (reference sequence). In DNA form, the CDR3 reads TGTGCCAGCAGCTTTGACAGGGGCGAGAGGGAGCAGTACTTC. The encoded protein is CASSFDRGEREQYF.

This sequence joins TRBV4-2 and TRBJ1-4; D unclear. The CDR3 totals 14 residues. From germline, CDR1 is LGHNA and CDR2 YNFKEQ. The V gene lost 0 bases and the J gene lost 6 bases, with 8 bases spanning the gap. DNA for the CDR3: TGTGCCAGCAGCCAAGAAACCTTAGATGAAAAACTGTTTTTT. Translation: CASSQETLDEKLFF.

CDR3 sequence reads: CARTRGRSGELFF. CDR3 DNA sequence: TGTGCCCGCACAAGGGGGCGCAGCGGGGAGCTGTTTTTT. The J gene is TRBJ2-2, the V gene TRBV27; the match to TRBD1 covers 7 bases. CDR1 and CDR2 from the germline V gene are MNHEY and SMNVEV (reference sequence). This CDR3 contains 13 residues. V was pared by 11 bases and J by 7 bases, with 10 bases of the junction left unmatched.

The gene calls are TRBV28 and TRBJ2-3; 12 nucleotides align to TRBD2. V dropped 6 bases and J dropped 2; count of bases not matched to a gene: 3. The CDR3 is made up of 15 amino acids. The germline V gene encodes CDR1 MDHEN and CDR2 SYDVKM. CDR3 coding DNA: TGTGCCAGCAGAGGACTAGCGGGACTCACAGATACGCAGTATTTT. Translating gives CASRGLAGLTDTQYF.

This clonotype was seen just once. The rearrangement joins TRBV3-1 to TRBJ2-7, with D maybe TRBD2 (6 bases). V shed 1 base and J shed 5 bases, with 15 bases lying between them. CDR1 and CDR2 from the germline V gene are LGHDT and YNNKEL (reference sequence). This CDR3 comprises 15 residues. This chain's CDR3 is CASSQGSGPRDEQYF. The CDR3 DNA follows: TGTGCCAGCAGCCAAGGAAGCGGGCCACGGGACGAGCAGTACTTC.

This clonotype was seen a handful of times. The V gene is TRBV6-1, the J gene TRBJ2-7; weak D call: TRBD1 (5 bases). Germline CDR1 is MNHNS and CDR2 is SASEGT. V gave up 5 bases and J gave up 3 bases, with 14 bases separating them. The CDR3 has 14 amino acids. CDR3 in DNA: TGTGCCAGCAGTCCCGGGCAGGGCTTCTACGAGCAGTACTTC. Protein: CASSPGQGFYEQYF.

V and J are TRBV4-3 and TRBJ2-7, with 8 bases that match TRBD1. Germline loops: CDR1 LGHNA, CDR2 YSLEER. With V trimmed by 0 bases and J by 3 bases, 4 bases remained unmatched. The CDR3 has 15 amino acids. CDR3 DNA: TGCGCCAGCAGCCAAGATGGAACAGGGGGCTACGAGCAGTACTTC. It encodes CASSQDGTGGYEQYF.